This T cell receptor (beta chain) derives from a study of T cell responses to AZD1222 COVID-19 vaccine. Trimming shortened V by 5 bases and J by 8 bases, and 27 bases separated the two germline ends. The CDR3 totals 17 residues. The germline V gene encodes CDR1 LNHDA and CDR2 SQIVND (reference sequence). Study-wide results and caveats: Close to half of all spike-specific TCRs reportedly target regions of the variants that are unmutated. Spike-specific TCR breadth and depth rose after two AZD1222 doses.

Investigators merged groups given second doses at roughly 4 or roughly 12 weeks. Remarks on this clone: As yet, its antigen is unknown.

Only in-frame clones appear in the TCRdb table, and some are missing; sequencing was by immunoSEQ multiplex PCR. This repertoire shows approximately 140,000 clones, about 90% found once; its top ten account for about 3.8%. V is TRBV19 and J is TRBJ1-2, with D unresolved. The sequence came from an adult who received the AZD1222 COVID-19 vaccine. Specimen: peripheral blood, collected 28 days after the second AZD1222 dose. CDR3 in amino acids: CASSDPKFGPPDGGYTF. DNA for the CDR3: TGTGCCAGTAGTGACCCGAAATTTGGACCTCCTGATGGGGGCTACACCTTC.